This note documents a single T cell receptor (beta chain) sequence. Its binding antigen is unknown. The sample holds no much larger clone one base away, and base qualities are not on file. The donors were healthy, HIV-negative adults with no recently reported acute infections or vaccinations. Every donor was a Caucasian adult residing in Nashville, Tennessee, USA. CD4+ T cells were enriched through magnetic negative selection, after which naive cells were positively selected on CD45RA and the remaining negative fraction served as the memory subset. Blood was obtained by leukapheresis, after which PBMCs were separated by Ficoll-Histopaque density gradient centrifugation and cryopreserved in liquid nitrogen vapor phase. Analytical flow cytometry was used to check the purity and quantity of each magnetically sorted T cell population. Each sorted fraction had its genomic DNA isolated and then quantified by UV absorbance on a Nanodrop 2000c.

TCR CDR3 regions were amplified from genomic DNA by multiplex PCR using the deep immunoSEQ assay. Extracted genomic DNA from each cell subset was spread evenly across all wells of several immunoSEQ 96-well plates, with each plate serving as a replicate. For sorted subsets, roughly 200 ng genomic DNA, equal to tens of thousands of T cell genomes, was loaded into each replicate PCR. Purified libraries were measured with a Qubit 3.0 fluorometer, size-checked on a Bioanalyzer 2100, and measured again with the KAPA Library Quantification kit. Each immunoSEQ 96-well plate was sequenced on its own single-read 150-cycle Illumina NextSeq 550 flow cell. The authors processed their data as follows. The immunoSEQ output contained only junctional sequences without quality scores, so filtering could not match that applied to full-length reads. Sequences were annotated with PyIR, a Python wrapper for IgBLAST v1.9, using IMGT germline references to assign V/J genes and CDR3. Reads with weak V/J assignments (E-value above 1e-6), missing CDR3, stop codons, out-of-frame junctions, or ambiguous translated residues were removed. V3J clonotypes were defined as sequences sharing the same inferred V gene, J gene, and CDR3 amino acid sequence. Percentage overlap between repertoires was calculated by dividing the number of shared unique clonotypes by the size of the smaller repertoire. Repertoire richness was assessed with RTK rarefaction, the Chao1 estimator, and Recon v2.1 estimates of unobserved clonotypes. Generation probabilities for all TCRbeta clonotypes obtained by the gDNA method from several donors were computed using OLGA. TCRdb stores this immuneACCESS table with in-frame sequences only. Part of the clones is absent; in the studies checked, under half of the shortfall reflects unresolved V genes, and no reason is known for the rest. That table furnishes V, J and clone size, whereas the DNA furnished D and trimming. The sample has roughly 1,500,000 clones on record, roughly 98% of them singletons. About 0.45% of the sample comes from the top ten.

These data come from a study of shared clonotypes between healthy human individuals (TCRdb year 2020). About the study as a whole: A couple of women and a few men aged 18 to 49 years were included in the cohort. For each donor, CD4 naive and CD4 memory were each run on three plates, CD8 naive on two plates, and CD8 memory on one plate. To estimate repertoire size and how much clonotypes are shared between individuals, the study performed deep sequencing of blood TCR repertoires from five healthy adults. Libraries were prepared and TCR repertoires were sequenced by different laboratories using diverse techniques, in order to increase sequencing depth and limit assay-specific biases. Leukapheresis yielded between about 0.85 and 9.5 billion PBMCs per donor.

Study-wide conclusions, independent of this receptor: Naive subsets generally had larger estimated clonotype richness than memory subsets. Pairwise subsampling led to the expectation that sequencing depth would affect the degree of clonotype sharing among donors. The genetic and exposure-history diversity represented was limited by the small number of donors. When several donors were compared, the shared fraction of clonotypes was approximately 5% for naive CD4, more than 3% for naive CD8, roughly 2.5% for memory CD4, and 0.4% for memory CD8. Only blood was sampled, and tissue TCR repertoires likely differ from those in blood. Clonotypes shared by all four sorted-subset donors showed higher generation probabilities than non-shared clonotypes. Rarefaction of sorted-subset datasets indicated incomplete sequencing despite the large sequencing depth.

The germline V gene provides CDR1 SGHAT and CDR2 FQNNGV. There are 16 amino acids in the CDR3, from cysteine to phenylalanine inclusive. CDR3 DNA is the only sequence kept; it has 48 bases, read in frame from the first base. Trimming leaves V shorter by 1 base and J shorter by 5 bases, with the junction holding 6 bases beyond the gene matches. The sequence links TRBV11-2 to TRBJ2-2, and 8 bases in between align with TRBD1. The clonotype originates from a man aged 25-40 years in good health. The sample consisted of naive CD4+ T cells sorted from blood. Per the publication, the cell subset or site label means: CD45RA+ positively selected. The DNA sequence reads TGTGCCAGCAGCTTAGGGGCAGGGGGCTGGACCGGGGAGCTGTTTTTT. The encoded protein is CASSLGAGGWTGELFF. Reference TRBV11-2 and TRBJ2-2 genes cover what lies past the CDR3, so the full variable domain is EAGVAQSPRYKIIEKRQSVAFWCNPISGHATLYWYQQILGQGPKLLIQFQNNGVVDDSQLPKDRFSAERLKGVDSTLKIQPAKLEDSAVYLCASSLGAGGWTGELFFGEGSRLTVL.